The text below deals with one T cell receptor (beta chain). Its target is not known. Expressed TCRB transcripts were sequenced because the entire RNA isolate underwent reverse transcription. Sequenced by immunoSEQ multiplex PCR; TCRdb stores in-frame clones only, minus some. The data hold over 25,000 clones, with 50% to 65% observed a single time. These data come from a study of beta chain features in type 1 diabetes. Study outcomes and limitations: Type 1 diabetes patients showed a moderate but significant shortening of TCRB CDR3s in all four CD4+ subsets.

There are 15 residues in the CDR3. With 2 bases clipped from V and 2 bases from J, the junction kept 6 bases outside the gene matches. Germline CDR1 reads WNHNN; CDR2 reads SYGVQD (reference sequence). The source material was Tregs from blood. The chain has TRBV10-1 and TRBJ2-7, with 7 bases that match TRBD2. This clonotype was obtained from a woman aged 18 to 35 with type 1 diabetes. The CDR3 sequence is CASSEGAGSPYEQYF. The CDR3 bases are TGCGCCAGCAGTGAGGGAGCGGGATCCCCCTACGAGCAGTACTTC.